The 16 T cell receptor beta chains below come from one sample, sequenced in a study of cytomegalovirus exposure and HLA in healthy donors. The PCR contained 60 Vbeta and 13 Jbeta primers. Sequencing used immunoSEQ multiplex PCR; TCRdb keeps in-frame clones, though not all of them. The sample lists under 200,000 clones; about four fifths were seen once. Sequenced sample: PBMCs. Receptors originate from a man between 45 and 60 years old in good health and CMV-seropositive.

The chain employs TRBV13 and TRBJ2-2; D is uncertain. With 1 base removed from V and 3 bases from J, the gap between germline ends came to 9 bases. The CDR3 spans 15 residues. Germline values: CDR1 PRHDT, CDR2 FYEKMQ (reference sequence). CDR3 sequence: CASSLEQFYTGELFF. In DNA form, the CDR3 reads TGTGCCAGCAGCTTAGAACAGTTCTACACCGGGGAGCTGTTTTTT.

The CDR3 region is CASSFLAGNTDTQYF. The DNA of the CDR3 is TGTGCCAGCAGCTTCTTAGCGGGGAACACAGATACGCAGTATTTT. V is TRBV5-4 and J is TRBJ2-3, with 8 positions matching TRBD2. This CDR3 has 15 amino acids. The junction had 4 bases not matched to a gene; V was cut back by 2 bases and J by 2 bases. Germline values: CDR1 SGHNT, CDR2 YYREEE (reference sequence). The full variable domain, rest sourced from reference TRBV5-4 and TRBJ2-3, is ETGVTQSPTHLIKTRGQQVTLRCSSQSGHNTVSWYQQALGQGPQFIFQYYREEENGRGNFPPRFSGLQFPNYSSELNVNALELDDSALYLCASSFLAGNTDTQYFGPGTRLTVL.

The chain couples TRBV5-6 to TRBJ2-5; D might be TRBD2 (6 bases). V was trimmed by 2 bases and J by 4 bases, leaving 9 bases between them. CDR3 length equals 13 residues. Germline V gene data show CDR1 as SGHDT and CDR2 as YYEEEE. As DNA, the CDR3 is TGTGCCAGCAGCTTTGGAGGGAGAGAGACCCAGTACTTC. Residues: CASSFGGRETQYF. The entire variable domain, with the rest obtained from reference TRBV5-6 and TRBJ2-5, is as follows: DAGVTQSPTHLIKTRGQQVTLRCSPKSGHDTVSWYQQALGQGPQFIFQYYEEEERQRGNFPDRFSGHQFPNYSSELNVNALLLGDSALYLCASSFGGRETQYFGPGTRLLVL.

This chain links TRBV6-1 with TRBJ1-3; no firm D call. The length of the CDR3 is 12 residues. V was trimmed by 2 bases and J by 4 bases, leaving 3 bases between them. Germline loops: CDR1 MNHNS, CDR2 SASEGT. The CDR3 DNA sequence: TGTGCCAGCAGTGAACAGGGAAACACCATATATTTT. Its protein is CASSEQGNTIYF.

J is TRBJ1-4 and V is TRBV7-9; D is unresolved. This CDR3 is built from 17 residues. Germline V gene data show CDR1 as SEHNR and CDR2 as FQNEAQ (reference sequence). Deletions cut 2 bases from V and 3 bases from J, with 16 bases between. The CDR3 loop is CASSLYVTEGANEKLFF. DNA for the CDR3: TGTGCCAGCAGCTTATATGTGACCGAAGGAGCTAATGAAAAACTGTTTTTT.

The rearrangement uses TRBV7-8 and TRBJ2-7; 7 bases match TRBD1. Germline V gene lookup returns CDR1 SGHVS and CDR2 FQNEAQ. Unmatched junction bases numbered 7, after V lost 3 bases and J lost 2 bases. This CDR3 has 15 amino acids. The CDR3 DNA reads TGTGCCAGCAGCTTGCGGACAGGATATCCCTACGAGCAGTACTTC. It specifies CASSLRTGYPYEQYF. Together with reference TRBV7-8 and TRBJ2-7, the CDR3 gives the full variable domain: GAGVSQSPRYKVAKRGQDVALRCDPISGHVSLFWYQQALGQGPEFLTYFQNEAQLDKSGLPSDRFFAERPEGSVSTLKIQRTQQEDSAVYLCASSLRTGYPYEQYFGPGTRLTVT.

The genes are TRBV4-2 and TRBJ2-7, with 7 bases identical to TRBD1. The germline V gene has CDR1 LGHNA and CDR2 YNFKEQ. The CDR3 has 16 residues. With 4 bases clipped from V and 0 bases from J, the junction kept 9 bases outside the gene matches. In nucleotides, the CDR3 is TGTGCCAGCAGCCCCGGGACAGCCAAAAGCTCCTACGAGCAGTACTTC. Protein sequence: CASSPGTAKSSYEQYF.

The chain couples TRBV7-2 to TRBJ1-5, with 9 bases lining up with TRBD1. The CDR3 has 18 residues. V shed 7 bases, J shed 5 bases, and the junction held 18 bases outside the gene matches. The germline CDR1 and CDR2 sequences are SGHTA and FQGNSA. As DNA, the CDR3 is TGTGCCAGCACATACCTTTCACCGGGACAGGGAACGGATCAGCCCCAGCATTTT. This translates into CASTYLSPGQGTDQPQHF.

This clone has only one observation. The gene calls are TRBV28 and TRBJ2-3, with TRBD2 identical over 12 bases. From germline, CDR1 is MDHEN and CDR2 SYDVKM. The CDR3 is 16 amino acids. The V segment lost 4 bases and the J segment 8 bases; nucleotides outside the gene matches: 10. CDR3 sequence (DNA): TGTGCCAGCAGTTCCCTAGCGGGAGGGCCGGGGGGTACGCAGTATTTT. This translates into CASSSLAGGPGGTQYF.

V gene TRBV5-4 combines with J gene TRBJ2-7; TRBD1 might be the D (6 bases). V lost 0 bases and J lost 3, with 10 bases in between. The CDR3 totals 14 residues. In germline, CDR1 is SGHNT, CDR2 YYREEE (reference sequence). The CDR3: CASSLAPGHYEQYF. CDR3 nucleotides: TGTGCCAGCAGCTTGGCCCCGGGACACTACGAGCAGTACTTC.

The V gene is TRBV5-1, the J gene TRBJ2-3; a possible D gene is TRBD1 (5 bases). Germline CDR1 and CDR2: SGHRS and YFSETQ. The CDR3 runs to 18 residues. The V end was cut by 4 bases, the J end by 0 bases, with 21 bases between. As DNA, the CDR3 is TGCGCCAGCAGCGAACGGTCCCTGACAGTCCCTAGCACAGATACGCAGTATTTT. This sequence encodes CASSERSLTVPSTDTQYF.

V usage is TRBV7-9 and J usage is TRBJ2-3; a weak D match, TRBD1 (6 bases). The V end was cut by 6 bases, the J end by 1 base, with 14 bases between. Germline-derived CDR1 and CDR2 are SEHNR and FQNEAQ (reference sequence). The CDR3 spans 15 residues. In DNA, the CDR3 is TGTGCCAGCAGTCGTAACAGGGTAGGCACAGATACGCAGTATTTT. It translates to CASSRNRVGTDTQYF. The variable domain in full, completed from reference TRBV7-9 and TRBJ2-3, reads DTGVSQNPRHKITKRGQNVTFRCDPISEHNRLYWYRQTLGQGPEFLTYFQNEAQLEKSRLLSDRFSAERPKGSFSTLEIQRTEQGDSAMYLCASSRNRVGTDTQYFGPGTRLTVL.

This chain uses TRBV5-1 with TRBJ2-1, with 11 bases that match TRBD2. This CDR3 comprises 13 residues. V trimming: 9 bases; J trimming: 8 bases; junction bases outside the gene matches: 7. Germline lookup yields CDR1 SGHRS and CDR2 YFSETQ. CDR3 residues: CATGLAGMDEQFF. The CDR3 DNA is TGCGCCACTGGACTAGCGGGTATGGATGAGCAGTTCTTC. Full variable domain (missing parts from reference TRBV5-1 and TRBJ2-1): KAGVTQTPRYLIKTRGQQVTLSCSPISGHRSVSWYQQTPGQGLQFLFEYFSETQRNKGNFPGRFSGRQFSNSRSEMNVSTLELGDSALYLCATGLAGMDEQFFGPGTRLTVL.

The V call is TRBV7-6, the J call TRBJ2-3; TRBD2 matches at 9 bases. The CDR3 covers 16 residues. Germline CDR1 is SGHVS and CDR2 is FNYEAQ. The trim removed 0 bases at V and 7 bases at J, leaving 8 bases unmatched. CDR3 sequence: CASSLAVAGEGNTQYF. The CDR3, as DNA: TGTGCCAGCAGCTTAGCTGTAGCGGGAGAAGGAAATACGCAGTATTTT.

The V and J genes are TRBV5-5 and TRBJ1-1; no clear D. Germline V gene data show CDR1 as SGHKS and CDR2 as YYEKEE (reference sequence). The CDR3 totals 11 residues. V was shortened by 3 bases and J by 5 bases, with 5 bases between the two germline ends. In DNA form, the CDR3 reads TGTGCCAGCAGCTGGAGGACTGAAGCTTTCTTT. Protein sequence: CASSWRTEAFF.

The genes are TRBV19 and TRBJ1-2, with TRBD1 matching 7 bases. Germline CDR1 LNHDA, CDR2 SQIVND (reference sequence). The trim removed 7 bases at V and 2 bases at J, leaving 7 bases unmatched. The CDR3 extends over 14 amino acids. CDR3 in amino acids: CASTGTVMNYGYTF. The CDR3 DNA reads TGTGCCAGTACCGGGACAGTGATGAACTATGGCTACACCTTC.